This T cell receptor (beta chain) was retrieved from a study of a mutant IDH1 vaccine in newly diagnosed glioma. Overall study context: In weeks 1, 3, 5, 7, 11, 15, 19 and 23, patients were vaccinated. Patients got radiotherapy, temozolomide, or both beforehand, and most got both.

J lost 7 bases, V lost 8 bases, and 5 bases had no gene match. Germline-derived CDR1 and CDR2 are LNHDA and SQIVND (reference sequence). The length of the CDR3 is 12 residues. As for this clone: Antigen unknown.

Study findings and constraints: Vaccine-induced immune responses were detected in 93.3% of patients. Pseudoprogression seemed unrelated to changes in top peripheral T cell clonotypes.

Profiled with immunoSEQ multiplex PCR; TCRdb holds only in-frame clones, not every one. The sample records about 62,000 clones, 75% to 90% being singletons. As for time point: week 11, during vaccination. Topical imiquimod was applied with each vaccine dose, which held 300 ug of mutant IDH1 20-mer peptide. V is TRBV19 and J is TRBJ1-1; TRBD1 aligns across 9 bases. This receptor was identified in a man in his forties with glioma. The sequencing used PBMCs, collected from a glioma patient whose treatment included an IDH1 peptide vaccine. The CDR3 region is CASRMGQGEAFF. In nucleotides, the CDR3 is TGTGCCAGTCGAATGGGACAGGGTGAAGCTTTCTTT.